These 32 T cell receptor beta chains were sequenced from one sample in a study of CD8 T cells in Susac syndrome. Random hexamers served to reverse transcribe about 0.45 to 1 ug RNA. In TCRdb, the immunoSEQ multiplex PCR reads were re-called with MiXCR into one record per CDR3 protein. The sample has 70,000 or so distinct CDR3 sequences; just under 95% are singletons. The sequenced sample was CD8+ T cells from PBMCs. The receptors originated from a human donor with multiple sclerosis.

The J gene is TRBJ2-7, the V gene TRBV20-1; TRBD2 might be the D (6 bases). V was shortened by 1 base and J by 1 base, with 17 bases between the two germline ends. Germline lookup yields CDR1 DFQATT and CDR2 SNEGSKA (reference sequence). The CDR3 spans 16 residues. The CDR3 DNA reads as TGCAGTGCTAGAGCCCCGCGTGGGGAGGTATCCTACGAGCAGTACTTC. The encoded protein is CSARAPRGEVSYEQYF.

V and J are TRBV7-3 and TRBJ1-1, with TRBD1 identical over 10 bases. With V trimmed by 5 bases and J by 5 bases, 11 bases remained unmatched. The germline V gene encodes CDR1 SGHTA and CDR2 FQGTGA. The CDR3 consists of 16 residues. The CDR3 DNA sequence: TGTGCCAGCAGCCCAACCGGGTGGACAGGGGGAACTGAAGCTTTCTTT. It translates to CASSPTGWTGGTEAFF.

V and J are TRBV27 and TRBJ2-7, with a tentative D call TRBD1 (6 bases). The germline V and J ends were trimmed by 7 bases and 6 bases, with 16 bases remaining between them. Germline V CDR1 and CDR2: MNHEY, SMNVEV (reference sequence). This CDR3 has 13 amino acids. The CDR3 bases are TGTGCCAGCACCACCCTGGGACAACCCGAGCAGTACTTC. Its protein is CASTTLGQPEQYF.

The chain is built from TRBV9 and TRBJ2-3; 9 bases align to TRBD1. Germline V gene data show CDR1 as SGDLS and CDR2 as YYNGEE. V lost 4 bases and J lost 1; bases outside the gene matches: 10. There are 17 residues in the CDR3. The CDR3 here is CASSTRTGDWGTDTQYF. The CDR3 nucleotides read TGTGCCAGCAGCACTCGGACAGGGGATTGGGGCACAGATACGCAGTATTTT.

This chain connects TRBV2 to TRBJ2-3; D gene ambiguous. There are 9 residues in the CDR3. Deletions cut 10 bases from V and 5 bases from J, with 4 bases between. The germline V gene encodes CDR1 SNHLY and CDR2 FYNNEI. CDR3 DNA: TGTGCCACCCGAGATACGCAGTATTTT. Its protein product is CATRDTQYF.

The chain employs TRBV7-3 and TRBJ2-1; D is undetermined. Trimming left V 2 bases short and J 0 bases short, with 8 bases between. Germline V gene lookup returns CDR1 SGHTA and CDR2 FQGTGA. The CDR3 consists of 15 residues. CDR3 DNA sequence: TGTGCCAGCAGCTTAGCCCCAACCTCCTACAATGAGCAGTTCTTC. Protein: CASSLAPTSYNEQFF.

This chain uses TRBV7-9 with TRBJ1-2, with a tentative D call TRBD1 (5 bases). From germline, CDR1 is SEHNR and CDR2 FQNEAQ (reference sequence). The CDR3 contains 13 residues. Between the trimmed V and J ends, which lost 4 bases and 8 bases, there was a span of 14 bases. The CDR3, as DNA: TGTGCCAGCAGCTCCCCCCGGGGCTTAGGCTACACCTTC. It translates to CASSSPRGLGYTF.

This clonotype occurred once. The J gene is TRBJ1-2, the V gene TRBV20-1; perhaps TRBD1 as D (5 bases). The germline V gene encodes CDR1 DFQATT and CDR2 SNEGSKA (reference sequence). V lost 4 bases and J 3 bases, leaving 9 bases between the germline ends. The CDR3 covers 12 residues. Here the CDR3 reads CSAKGADYGYTF. The CDR3 region has the DNA TGCAGTGCTAAAGGGGCGGACTATGGCTACACCTTC.

This chain uses TRBV27 with TRBJ2-7; the D call may be TRBD1 or TRBD2 (5 bases each). Germline CDR1 reads MNHEY; CDR2 reads SMNVEV (reference sequence). The CDR3 is made up of 14 amino acids. V lost 3 bases and J lost 0, with 9 bases in between. CDR3 sequence (DNA): TGTGCCAGCAGTTTGGGGGTGAACTCCTACGAGCAGTACTTC. Protein product: CASSLGVNSYEQYF.

V gene TRBV25-1 combines with J gene TRBJ2-7; TRBD2 might be the D (6 bases). Trimming cost V 1 base and J 3 bases, with 7 bases left between them. Germline CDR1 and CDR2: MGHDK and SYGVNS. The CDR3 consists of 13 residues. CDR3 sequence (DNA): TGTGCCAGCAGTGAATGGGGGGACTACGAGCAGTACTTC. Its protein product is CASSEWGDYEQYF.

CDR3 in amino acids: CAIGQGADEQYF. CDR3 DNA: TGTGCCATTGGACAGGGGGCCGACGAGCAGTACTTC. J is TRBJ2-7 and V is TRBV28, with TRBD1 identical over 11 bases. CDR1 and CDR2 from the germline V gene are MDHEN and SYDVKM. J gave up 5 bases and V 10 bases, and 4 bases lay outside the gene matches. CDR3 size: 12 residues. The entire variable domain, with the rest obtained from reference TRBV28 and TRBJ2-7, is as follows: DVKVTQSSRYLVKRTGEKVFLECVQDMDHENMFWYRQDPGLGLRLIYFSYDVKMKEKGDIPEGYSVSREKKERFSLILESASTNQTSMYLCAIGQGADEQYFGPGTRLTVT.

The chain has TRBV12-3 or TRBV12-4 and TRBJ2-7; 9 bases map to TRBD1. J lost 5 bases, V lost 5 bases, and 10 bases had no gene match. The CDR3 runs to 15 residues. The CDR3 here is CASSPPGQGFNEQYF. The DNA of the CDR3 is TGTGCCAGCAGTCCACCCGGACAGGGGTTCAACGAGCAGTACTTC.

This rearrangement joins TRBV4-1 to TRBJ2-7, with D tentatively TRBD2 (6 bases). Germline V gene sequence: CDR1 MGHRA, CDR2 YSYEKL. The ends were cut back, 0 bases at V and 5 bases at J, with 17 bases in the middle. The CDR3 runs to 16 residues. This chain's CDR3 is CASSQDLATSHNEQYF. The CDR3 coding sequence is TGCGCCAGCAGCCAAGATCTTGCGACTAGTCACAACGAGCAGTACTTC.

This chain links TRBV4-3 with TRBJ2-2; D call uncertain. This CDR3 has 12 residues. With 5 bases removed from V and 3 bases from J, the gap between germline ends came to 4 bases. Germline V gives CDR1 LGHNA, CDR2 YSLEER. In DNA form, the CDR3 reads TGCGCCAGCAGCTATCACACCGGGGAGCTGTTTTTT. Amino acid sequence: CASSYHTGELFF.

This chain's CDR3 is CASSLTSPPGANVLTF. The CDR3 DNA is TGTGCCAGCAGCTTAACTAGTCCCCCTGGGGCCAACGTCCTGACTTTC. The chain carries TRBV7-3 and TRBJ2-6; the D is unclear. Germline loops: CDR1 SGHTA, CDR2 FQGTGA. With 0 bases removed from V and 2 bases from J, the gap between germline ends came to 8 bases. The CDR3 covers 16 residues.

J is TRBJ1-2 and V is TRBV9; D is ambiguous. Trimming removed 3 bases at V and 6 bases at J, with 15 bases between. Germline V gene data show CDR1 as SGDLS and CDR2 as YYNGEE. This CDR3 region has 14 residues. The CDR3 protein is CASSDRARPNGYTF. The CDR3 nucleotides read TGTGCCAGCAGCGACAGAGCGAGACCGAATGGCTACACCTTC.

The chain combines TRBV5-1 with TRBJ2-7, with D unresolved. This CDR3 has 17 amino acids. V was cut by 0 bases and J by 0 bases, with 16 bases left in between. Germline CDR1 and CDR2: SGHRS and YFSETQ. The CDR3 nucleotides read TGCGCCAGCAGCTTGGAAGGTCCTCCGAGTGGCTCCTACGAGCAGTACTTC. This codes for CASSLEGPPSGSYEQYF. Complete variable domain (other parts from reference TRBV5-1 and TRBJ2-7): KAGVTQTPRYLIKTRGQQVTLSCSPISGHRSVSWYQQTPGQGLQFLFEYFSETQRNKGNFPGRFSGRQFSNSRSEMNVSTLELGDSALYLCASSLEGPPSGSYEQYFGPGTRLTVT.

This clonotype has just a few counts. V gene TRBV13 combines with J gene TRBJ2-7; TRBD2 aligns across 13 bases. From germline, CDR1 is PRHDT and CDR2 FYEKMQ (reference sequence). This CDR3 comprises 15 residues. J lost 4 bases, V lost 5 bases, and 5 bases had no gene match. The CDR3 DNA sequence: TGTGCCAGCAGCCTCACTAGCGGGAGGGCATACGAGCAGTACTTC. It translates to CASSLTSGRAYEQYF.

The genes are TRBV19 and TRBJ1-2; D is uncertain. Germline CDR1 reads LNHDA; CDR2 reads SQIVND (reference sequence). Trimming shortened V by 3 bases and J by 7 bases, and 6 bases separated the two germline ends. The CDR3 runs 11 residues. The CDR3 spells CASSIEAGYTF. CDR3 coding DNA: TGTGCCAGTAGTATCGAAGCTGGCTACACCTTC.

The rearrangement links TRBV5-1 to TRBJ2-3; D is perhaps TRBD2 (6 bases). Germline CDR1 and CDR2: SGHRS and YFSETQ. Trimming pared 6 bases from V and 9 bases from J, leaving 11 bases between. The CDR3 totals 11 residues. Here the CDR3 DNA reads TGCGCCAGCATGGGACGGGGGACGCAGTATTTT. This codes for CASMGRGTQYF.

The chain carries TRBV28 and TRBJ2-7; D assignment may be TRBD1 or TRBD2 (5 bases each). V lost 2 bases, J lost 4 bases, and 21 bases lay in between. CDR3 size: 17 residues. The germline CDR1 and CDR2 sequences are MDHEN and SYDVKM. CDR3 nucleotides: TGTGCCAGCAGTTTAAACGTGAGGGGCAACTCACCATACGAGCAGTACTTC. This translates into CASSLNVRGNSPYEQYF.

The CDR3: CSVVPPWEQYF. The CDR3 DNA sequence: TGCAGCGTTGTCCCCCCATGGGAGCAGTACTTC. The rearrangement uses TRBV29-1 and TRBJ2-7; D is undetermined. Germline assignment: CDR1 SQVTM and CDR2 ANQGSEA. Trimming stripped 4 bases from V and 7 bases from J, with 11 bases between. The CDR3 is 11 amino acids.

This clonotype came up once. The chain combines TRBV27 with TRBJ2-5, with D perhaps matching TRBD1 (5 bases). The CDR3 extends over 14 amino acids. Per the germline V gene, CDR1 is MNHEY and CDR2 is SMNVEV (reference sequence). Trimming cost V 2 bases and J 5 bases, with 12 bases left between them. The CDR3 DNA reads as TGTGCCAGCAGTTTAGCCCAGGGCTCCGAGACCCAGTACTTC. Translated: CASSLAQGSETQYF.

V is TRBV7-9 and J is TRBJ2-5; TRBD2 might be the D (5 bases). V lost 1 base and J 5 bases, leaving 17 bases between the germline ends. CDR1 is SEHNR, CDR2 FQNEAQ, per germline (reference sequence). The CDR3 runs 16 residues. The CDR3 coding sequence is TGTGCCAGCAGCTTAGTGGCCCAGGACTTGGGGGAGACCCAGTACTTC. As protein: CASSLVAQDLGETQYF. Looking up the rest from reference TRBV7-9 and TRBJ2-5 gives the full variable domain: DTGVSQNPRHKITKRGQNVTFRCDPISEHNRLYWYRQTLGQGPEFLTYFQNEAQLEKSRLLSDRFSAERPKGSFSTLEIQRTEQGDSAMYLCASSLVAQDLGETQYFGPGTRLLVL.

The chain recombines TRBV5-4 with TRBJ2-1, with TRBD2 matching over 15 bases. The CDR3 is 17 amino acids. Trimming at V came to 4 bases and at J to 3 bases, leaving 5 bases not matched to a gene. Germline V gives CDR1 SGHNT, CDR2 YYREEE (reference sequence). CDR3 nucleotides: TGTGCCAGCAGCCAGGGACTAGCGGGAGGCGTCTACAATGAGCAGTTCTTC. This translates into CASSQGLAGGVYNEQFF.

The J gene is TRBJ2-3, the V gene TRBV2, with D unclear. CDR1 is SNHLY and CDR2 is FYNNEI in the germline V gene. Trimming took 4 bases from V and 2 from J, leaving 7 bases between them. The CDR3 covers 13 residues. CDR3 amino acids: CASSARFTDTQYF. CDR3 bases: TGTGCCAGCAGTGCCAGGTTCACAGATACGCAGTATTTT.

The J gene is TRBJ2-7, the V gene TRBV20-1, with D tentatively TRBD2 (6 bases). Germline V CDR1 and CDR2: DFQATT, SNEGSKA (reference sequence). The CDR3 consists of 14 residues. Trimming pared 3 bases from V and 6 bases from J, leaving 18 bases between. CDR3 bases: TGCAGTGCTAGGGAACGGGACTCCTTCCTCGAGCAGTACTTC. Its translation is CSARERDSFLEQYF.

The chain employs TRBV29-1 and TRBJ2-1; D perhaps matches TRBD2 (5 bases). This CDR3 spans 18 amino acids. Germline CDR1 and CDR2: SQVTM and ANQGSEA. Trimming took 0 bases from V and 1 from J, leaving 19 bases between them. The CDR3 DNA is TGCAGCGTTGAAGATCCCTGGCTAGCCCCTAAATCCTACAATGAGCAGTTCTTC. This codes for CSVEDPWLAPKSYNEQFF.

The rearrangement links TRBV4-1 to TRBJ1-5; TRBD1 matches 10 bases. CDR3 length: 17 amino acids. The V gene's germline CDR1 is MGHRA and CDR2 YSYEKL. The ends lost 0 bases at V and 5 bases at J; junction bases unmatched: 7. The CDR3 nucleotides read TGCGCCAGCAGCCAAGATCCGGACAGGGGGAGGGATCAGCCCCAGCATTTT. Residues: CASSQDPDRGRDQPQHF.

This sequence joins TRBV7-9 and TRBJ2-7; D remains unclear. V was clipped by 3 bases and J by 2 bases, with 11 bases between them. The germline CDR1 and CDR2 sequences are SEHNR and FQNEAQ (reference sequence). CDR3 size: 14 residues. DNA for the CDR3: TGTGCCAGCAGCTTGGCTATTGGAGCCTACGAGCAGTACTTC. Its translation: CASSLAIGAYEQYF. The entire variable domain, with the rest obtained from reference TRBV7-9 and TRBJ2-7, is as follows: DTGVSQNPRHKITKRGQNVTFRCDPISEHNRLYWYRQTLGQGPEFLTYFQNEAQLEKSRLLSDRFSAERPKGSFSTLEIQRTEQGDSAMYLCASSLAIGAYEQYFGPGTRLTVT.

V gene TRBV7-3 combines with J gene TRBJ2-7; 8 bases fit TRBD2. Germline lookup yields CDR1 SGHTA and CDR2 FQGTGA. CDR3 length: 15 residues. The V segment lost 4 bases and the J segment 2 bases; nucleotides outside the gene matches: 7. The CDR3 loop reads CASSSTAGGTYEQYF. Here the CDR3 DNA reads TGTGCCAGCAGCTCGACGGCGGGGGGTACCTACGAGCAGTACTTC.

The table lists this clonotype with a count of one. CDR3 in DNA: TGCAGTGCTGAGGGGGAGACAGGGGGCGTAGAGCAGTACTTC. Translated, it gives CSAEGETGGVEQYF. V gene TRBV20-1 combines with J gene TRBJ2-7, with TRBD1 identical over 10 bases. The CDR3 extends over 14 amino acids. V lost 5 bases, J lost 7 bases, and 11 bases stayed unmatched. CDR1 is DFQATT, CDR2 SNEGSKA, per germline (reference sequence).